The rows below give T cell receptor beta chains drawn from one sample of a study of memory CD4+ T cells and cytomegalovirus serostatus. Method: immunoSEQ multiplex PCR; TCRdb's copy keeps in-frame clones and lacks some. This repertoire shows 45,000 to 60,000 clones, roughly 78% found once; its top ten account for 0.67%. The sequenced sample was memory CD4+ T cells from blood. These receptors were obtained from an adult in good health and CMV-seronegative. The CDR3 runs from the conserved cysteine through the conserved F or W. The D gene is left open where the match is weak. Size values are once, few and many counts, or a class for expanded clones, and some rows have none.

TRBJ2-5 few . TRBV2 TGTGCCAGCAGCGAAACAGGGTTGGGAGAGACCCAGTACTTC CASSETGLGETQYF
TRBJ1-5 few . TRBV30 TGTGCCTGGAGTAGGGATAGCAATCAGCCCCAGCATTTT CAWSRDSNQPQHF
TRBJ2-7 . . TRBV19 TGTGCCAGTAGTTTGTTCTACGGGAAGAACGAGCAGTACTTC CASSLFYGKNEQYF
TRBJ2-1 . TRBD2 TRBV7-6 TGTGCCAGCAGCTTCTGGCATCCTACTAATCTAGCGGGAGTGGCCAATGAGCAGTTCTTC CASSFWHPTNLAGVANEQFF
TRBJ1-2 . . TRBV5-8 TGTGCCAGCAGCTTGGTTCCCCTATATGGCTACACCTTC CASSLVPLYGYTF
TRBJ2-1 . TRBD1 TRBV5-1 TGCGCCAGCAGCCAACCCGGGACAGGGTTGCGGGCGAGCTCCTACAATGAGCAGTTCTTC CASSQPGTGLRASSYNEQFF
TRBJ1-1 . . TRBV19 TGTGCCAGTAAATATGCAGGGAACACTGAAGCTTTCTTT CASKYAGNTEAFF
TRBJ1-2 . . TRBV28 TGTGCCAGCAGGGCAATGGGGGCCGTAGGTGGCTACACCTTC CASRAMGAVGGYTF
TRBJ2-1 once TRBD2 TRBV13 TGTGCCAGCAGCTCCGTTGCGGGAGCTAGATTGTATGAGCAGTTCTTC CASSSVAGARLYEQFF
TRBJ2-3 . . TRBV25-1 TGTGCCAGCGGCACGGAAACAGATACGCAGTATTTT CASGTETDTQYF
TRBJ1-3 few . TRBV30 TGTGCCTGGAGTCGCCGGGAAGGAAACACCATATATTTT CAWSRREGNTIYF
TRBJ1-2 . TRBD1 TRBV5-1 TGCGCCAGCAGCGCAAGACAGGGGGCGGATGGCTACACCTTC CASSARQGADGYTF
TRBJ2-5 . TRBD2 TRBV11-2 TGTGCCAGCAGTCCACTAGCGGGAGAGACCCAGTACTTC CASSPLAGETQYF
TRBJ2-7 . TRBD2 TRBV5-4 TGTGCCAGCAGCTTGGGGTCTAGCGGGAGTTCAAGCTCCTACGAGCAGTACTTC CASSLGSSGSSSSYEQYF
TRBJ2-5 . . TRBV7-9 TGTGCCAGCAGCTCAAATACAAGGGCGGGTTACTTC CASSSNTRAGYF
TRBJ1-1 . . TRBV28 TGTGCCAGCAGGTTTAGGGGGAACACTGAAGCTTTCTTT CASRFRGNTEAFF
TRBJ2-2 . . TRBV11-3 TGTGCCAGCAGCTCGCCGAGGGCGGGCGGGGAGCTGTTTTTT CASSSPRAGGELFF
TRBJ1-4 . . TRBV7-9 TGTGCCAGCAGCCCCGGTACCGTAGAAGAAAAACTGTTTTTT CASSPGTVEEKLFF
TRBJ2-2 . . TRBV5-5 TGTGCCAGCAGCTTGGGTCTCTCGGGGAGTTGGGACACCGGGGAGCTGTTTTTT CASSLGLSGSWDTGELFF
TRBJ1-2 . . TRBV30 TGTGCCTGGAGTATTAACGGGGGAATTGATGGCTACACCTTC CAWSINGGIDGYTF
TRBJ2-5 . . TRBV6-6 TGTGCCAGCAGTCAGACCTTCGGAGAGACCCAGTACTTC CASSQTFGETQYF
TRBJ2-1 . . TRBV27 TGTGCCAGCAGTCCCTCAGGGTCGCCGGACTACAATGAGCAGTTCTTC CASSPSGSPDYNEQFF
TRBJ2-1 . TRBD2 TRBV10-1 TGCGCCAGCAGTGAAGACGTTGGGACTAGCGGGAGTTATGAGCAGTTCTTC CASSEDVGTSGSYEQFF
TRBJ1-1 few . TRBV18 TGTGCCAGCTCACCCCTCGGAGACGAAGCTTTCTTT CASSPLGDEAFF
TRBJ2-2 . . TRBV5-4 TGTGCCAGCAGCCGCTGGACAGCACTAAACACCGGGGAGCTGTTTTTT CASSRWTALNTGELFF
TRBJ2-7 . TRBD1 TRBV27 TGTGCCAGCAGGGGGACAGGAGGCTCCTACGAGCAGTACTTC CASRGTGGSYEQYF
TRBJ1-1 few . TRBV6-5 TGTGCCAGCGCGAACTCAGGGGTTTTGAACACTGAAGCTTTCTTT CASANSGVLNTEAFF
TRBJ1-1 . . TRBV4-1 TGCGCCAGCAGCCGACCGTTACAGGGGAACACTGAAGCTTTCTTT CASSRPLQGNTEAFF
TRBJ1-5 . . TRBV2 TGTGCCAGCAGACCAAGACTCCTTAGCAATCAGCCCCAGCATTTT CASRPRLLSNQPQHF
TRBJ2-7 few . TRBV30 TGTGCCTGGAGTGCAGGTGTGAACCAATACGAGCAGTACTTC CAWSAGVNQYEQYF
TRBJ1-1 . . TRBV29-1 TGCAGCGCCATATCCGGGAACACTGAAGCTTTCTTT CSAISGNTEAFF
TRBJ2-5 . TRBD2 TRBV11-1 TGTGCCAGCAGCTTAGGAACTAGCGGGACCACCCAGTACTTC CASSLGTSGTTQYF
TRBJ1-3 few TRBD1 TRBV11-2 TGTGCCAGCAGCTCCTGGACAGGGGAGGTTAACACCATATATTTT CASSSWTGEVNTIYF
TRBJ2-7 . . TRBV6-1 TGTGCCAGCAGTGAACCCTACGAGCAGTACTTC CASSEPYEQYF
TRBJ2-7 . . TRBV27 TGTGCCAGCAGTTTTTTGGACAGCCACAAGCAGTACTTC CASSFLDSHKQYF
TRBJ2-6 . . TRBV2 TGTGCCAGCAGTGAAGAAGTTGCGAGCTCTGGGGCCAACGTCCTGACTTTC CASSEEVASSGANVLTF